The next 14 T cell receptor beta chains were all read from a single sample in a study of regulatory T cells in long-lasting Graves disease. Time point: newly diagnosed GD, antithyroid drugs for less than 3 months. PBMC RNA was the source of the TCR library. CDR3-region Arm-PCR and iRepertoire HTBI primers produced the TCR beta libraries. MiXCR was run by TCRdb on the multiplex PCR reads, yielding one entry per CDR3 protein. The sample consists of around 420,000 distinct CDR3 sequences, over 14% of them appearing once. The sample was also linked to a second study, of T cells in Graves' hyperthyroidism and ophthalmopathy.

Source: peripheral blood mononuclear cells (PBMCs), taken at new diagnosis, from a patient treated with antithyroid drugs. The receptors here all came from a woman between 35 and 50 years old with Graves disease.

The genes are TRBV19 and TRBJ1-5; no reliable D call. Germline assignment: CDR1 LNHDA and CDR2 SQIVND (reference sequence). The CDR3 has 15 amino acids. V dropped 6 bases and J dropped 7 bases, with 19 bases sitting between them. The CDR3 region has the DNA TGTGCCAGTAGCCCTGGGATAACCGTAGCCCAGCCCCAGCATTTT. Translating gives CASSPGITVAQPQHF. The full variable domain, with the rest looked up from reference TRBV19 and TRBJ1-5, is DGGITQSPKYLFRKEGQNVTLSCEQNLNHDAMYWYRQDPGQGLRLIYYSQIVNDFQKGDIAEGYSVSREKKESFPLTVTSAQKNPTAFYLCASSPGITVAQPQHFGDGTRLSIL.

The chain joins TRBV4-1 to TRBJ2-1; TRBD2 aligns across 14 bases. V was clipped by 3 bases and J by 7 bases; unmatched bases: 14. CDR1 is MGHRA and CDR2 is YSYEKL in the germline V gene. The CDR3 is 19 residues long. The CDR3 sequence is CASSQNPGLAGALFNEQFF. CDR3 DNA: TGCGCCAGCAGCCAGAATCCGGGACTAGCGGGAGCCTTATTTAATGAGCAGTTCTTC.

The chain joins TRBV4-3 to TRBJ2-2; D is unresolved. This CDR3 is built from 17 residues. V was shortened by 4 bases and J by 4 bases, with 19 bases between the two germline ends. Germline CDR1 and CDR2: LGHNA and YSLEER. The DNA for the CDR3 is TGCGCCAGCAGCCCCCGTGAGCTGGGGTCGGGCACCGGGGAGCTGTTTTTT. It codes for CASSPRELGSGTGELFF.

Notes on this clonotype: A much larger clone sits a single nucleotide away, making a read error possible. This chain joins TRBV6-5 and TRBJ2-1; TRBD2 matches at 10 bases. The CDR3 loop spans 18 amino acids. In germline, CDR1 is MNHEY, CDR2 SVGAGI. CDR3 region: CARSSTLGLAGVENEQFF. As DNA, the CDR3 is TGTGCCAGAAGTTCAACCTTGGGGCTAGCGGGAGTCGAGAATGAGCAGTTCTTC.

This clonotype was observed many times. This chain uses TRBV28 with TRBJ2-5; TRBD1 matches 8 bases. Unmatched junction bases numbered 8, after V lost 5 bases and J lost 3 bases. CDR3 size: 15 residues. Germline assignment: CDR1 MDHEN and CDR2 SYDVKM. CDR3: CASSPHGDRKETQYF. CDR3 sequence (DNA): TGTGCCAGCAGTCCCCACGGGGACAGGAAAGAGACCCAGTACTTC. Combining the CDR3 with reference TRBV28 and TRBJ2-5 gives the whole variable domain DVKVTQSSRYLVKRTGEKVFLECVQDMDHENMFWYRQDPGLGLRLIYFSYDVKMKEKGDIPEGYSVSREKKERFSLILESASTNQTSMYLCASSPHGDRKETQYFGPGTRLLVL.

This clonotype was seen at least ten times. J is TRBJ2-3 and V is TRBV2; D is uncertain. The V end was cut by 7 bases, the J end by 2 bases, with 7 bases between. The CDR3 loop spans 12 amino acids. The germline V gene encodes CDR1 SNHLY and CDR2 FYNNEI. The CDR3 is CASKVDTDTQYF. CDR3 nucleotides: TGTGCCAGCAAGGTAGACACAGATACGCAGTATTTT. Variable domain in full (rest from reference TRBV2 and TRBJ2-3): EPEVTQTPSHQVTQMGQEVILRCVPISNHLYFYWYRQILGQKVEFLVSFYNNEISEKSEIFDDQFSVERPDGSNFTLKIRSTKLEDSAMYFCASKVDTDTQYFGPGTRLTVL.

The rearrangement joins TRBV5-4 to TRBJ2-2; the D call may be TRBD1 or TRBD2 (5 bases each). The CDR3 length is 14 residues. Germline V CDR1 and CDR2: SGHNT, YYREEE (reference sequence). The germline V and J ends were trimmed by 4 bases and 8 bases, with 15 bases remaining between them. The CDR3 bases are TGTGCCAGCAGCGGGGGATCCGCACCAGGGGAGCTGTTTTTT. Translating it yields CASSGGSAPGELFF.

This clonotype came up a few times. The chain uses TRBV19 and TRBJ2-1, with unresolved D. In germline, CDR1 is LNHDA, CDR2 SQIVND (reference sequence). V was trimmed by 4 bases and J by 5 bases, leaving 9 bases between them. CDR3 size: 13 residues. The DNA of the CDR3 is TGTGCCAGTAGTAAGGGCAGAAACAATGAGCAGTTCTTC. It yields the protein CASSKGRNNEQFF. The whole variable domain, filled in from reference TRBV19 and TRBJ2-1, reads DGGITQSPKYLFRKEGQNVTLSCEQNLNHDAMYWYRQDPGQGLRLIYYSQIVNDFQKGDIAEGYSVSREKKESFPLTVTSAQKNPTAFYLCASSKGRNNEQFFGPGTRLTVL.

This clonotype was found many times. V and J are TRBV3-1 and TRBJ2-3, with 15 nucleotides matching TRBD2. The germline V gene encodes CDR1 LGHDT and CDR2 YNNKEL (reference sequence). This CDR3 has 18 residues. V was pared by 5 bases and J by 3 bases, with 9 bases of the junction left unmatched. The CDR3 bases are TGTGCCAGCAGCAGAGGACTAGCGGGAGGGCCGAGGACAGATACGCAGTATTTT. It specifies CASSRGLAGGPRTDTQYF.

This clonotype appeared many times. The chain carries TRBV12-3 or TRBV12-4 and TRBJ2-5, with 12 positions matching TRBD2. V shed 6 bases and J 5 bases; nucleotides not matched to a gene: 13. The CDR3 runs to 17 residues. CDR3 sequence: CASSRTSGKLLPETQYF. For the CDR3, the DNA is TGTGCCAGCAGCCGGACTAGCGGGAAACTCCTCCCCGAGACCCAGTACTTC.

This clonotype was counted once. The chain couples TRBV6-1 to TRBJ1-1; 7 nucleotides align to TRBD1. Germline CDR1 MNHNS, CDR2 SASEGT. The CDR3 has 15 residues. V gave up 5 bases and J gave up 0 bases; unmatched junction bases: 6. For the CDR3, the DNA is TGTGCCAGCAGTCGATTCGGGACAGTGAACACTGAAGCTTTCTTT. Protein product: CASSRFGTVNTEAFF.

This clonotype was picked up many times. The chain links TRBV15 to TRBJ2-7, with TRBD1 matching 7 bases. After removal of 1 base from V and 3 bases from J, the junction contained 3 bases not matched to a gene. CDR3 length: 14 residues. Per germline, CDR1 LNHNV and CDR2 YYDKDF (reference sequence). CDR3 bases: TGTGCCACCAGCAGAGGACAGGGCTACTACGAGCAGTACTTC. It codes for CATSRGQGYYEQYF.

The table lists this clonotype with many counts. J is TRBJ2-3 and V is TRBV28; 8 nucleotides align to TRBD2. Looked up from germline, CDR1 is MDHEN and CDR2 is SYDVKM. V was pared by 2 bases and J by 5 bases, with 9 bases of the junction left unmatched. The CDR3 length is 16 residues. The CDR3 DNA reads TGTGCCAGCAGTTTAGTGACTAGCGAGGGGGGAGATACGCAGTATTTT. Its protein is CASSLVTSEGGDTQYF.

CDR3 loop: CASNSFGLATDTQYF. The CDR3 DNA sequence: TGTGCCAGTAACTCGTTCGGGCTAGCCACAGATACGCAGTATTTT. This chain uses TRBV19 with TRBJ2-3; D might be TRBD2 (5 bases). CDR1 and CDR2 (germline): LNHDA, SQIVND (reference sequence). This CDR3 is 15 amino acids long. V lost 7 bases and J 2 bases, leaving 16 bases between the germline ends.